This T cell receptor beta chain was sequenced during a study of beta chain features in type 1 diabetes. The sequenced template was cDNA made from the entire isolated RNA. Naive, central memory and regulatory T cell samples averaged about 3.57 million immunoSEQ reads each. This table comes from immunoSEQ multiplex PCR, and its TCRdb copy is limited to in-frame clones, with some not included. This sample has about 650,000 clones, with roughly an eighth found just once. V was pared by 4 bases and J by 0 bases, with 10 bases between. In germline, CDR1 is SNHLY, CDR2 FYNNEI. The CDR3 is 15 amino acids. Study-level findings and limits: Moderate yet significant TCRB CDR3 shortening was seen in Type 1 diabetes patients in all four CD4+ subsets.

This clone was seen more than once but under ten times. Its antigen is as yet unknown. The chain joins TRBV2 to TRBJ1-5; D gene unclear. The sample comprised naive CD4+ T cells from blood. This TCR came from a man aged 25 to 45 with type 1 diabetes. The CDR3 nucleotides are TGTGCCAGCAGTGTATCGGGGATTAGCAATCAGCCCCAGCATTTT. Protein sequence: CASSVSGISNQPQHF.